These T cell receptor beta chains were read from a single sample in a study of shared clonotypes between healthy human individuals. Method: immunoSEQ multiplex PCR; TCRdb's copy keeps in-frame clones and lacks some. The sample lists around 480,000 clones, roughly 79% occurring once. Input material: PBMCs. The source of these receptors is a woman between 40 and 55 years old in good health. Some clones in this sample may be carry-over from other donors' samples. The CDR3 runs from the conserved cysteine through the conserved F or W.

v_call cdr3_aa
TRBV30 CAWSPRTNEQFF
TRBV28 CASSGPETQYF
TRBV7-9 CASSLQDYGYTF
TRBV4-1 CASSQGWLWAPQKEQFF
TRBV19 CASGRTGGSPNYGYTF
TRBV29-1 CSVPASGWYQETQYF
TRBV5-1 CASSLRSGRDGTDTQYF
TRBV7-3 CASSLSGTNNEQFF
TRBV7-6 CASSLAGEGADTQYF
TRBV19 CASGTGAVYGYTF
TRBV7-9 CASGTLHNEQFF
TRBV15 CATSRVTGGYEQYF
TRBV5-8 CASSLGPPGDTEAFF
TRBV5-1 CASSPGQGSDTQYF
TRBV7-3 CASSNLAKGPYNEQFF
TRBV5-1 CASSTTGEVFYETQYF
TRBV5-1 CASSLGRERYEQYF
TRBV7-2 CASSHLRAGGFYEQYF
TRBV18 CASSPRISGLSSTDTQYF
TRBV9 CASSPGGGTEAFF
TRBV25-1 CASTEWGYNEQFF
TRBV27 CASRVTWTGSLSNEQFF
TRBV7-8 CASSLGGQLNEKLFF
TRBV9 CASSVGGRSTGELFF
TRBV7-3 CASSLMSSGSETQYF
TRBV15 CATRNYNTEAFF
TRBV6-1 CASSGRNTGELFF
TRBV7-9 CASSPPGSHEQYF
TRBV19 CASSVGGGGPQHF
TRBV6-5 CASSYGQGYYEQYF
TRBV5-4 CASSPFGGGTYNEQFF
TRBV5-8 CASSYTWGQAGETQYF
TRBV25-1 CASSAPDRGSSYEQYF
TRBV9 CASQGTNTGELFF
TRBV5-1 CASSLELAGTQETQYF
TRBV6-6 CASSRDTAGELFF
TRBV28 CASSFPGTGLDTQYF
TRBV15 CATSREKGVSYEQYF
TRBV7-6 CASSLALASEQYF
TRBV19 CASRTNSPGKWANVLTF
TRBV2 CASSQGTFPLYGYTF
TRBV5-1 CASSLGAGGVNEQYF
TRBV19 CASSRLGVSSSGELFF
TRBV7-9 CASSPRQGPTEAFF
TRBV5-1 CASSLAGQTQYF
TRBV30 CAWGGGGDDEKLFF
TRBV4-2 CASSPATSGISYEQYF
TRBV5-4 CASSSGGGNSYNEQFF
TRBV28 CASSLSMDRIRDNEQFF
TRBV6-1 CASSAPGTGGSPLHF
TRBV5-4 CASSRTGSYGYTF
TRBV18 CASSRGQDQETQYF
TRBV10-3 CAISESIQGRTQYF
TRBV7-3 CASSPRGTGGPRNEQFF
TRBV5-6 CASSLAKGARGYTF
TRBV6-5 CASSPRTGRVGYTF